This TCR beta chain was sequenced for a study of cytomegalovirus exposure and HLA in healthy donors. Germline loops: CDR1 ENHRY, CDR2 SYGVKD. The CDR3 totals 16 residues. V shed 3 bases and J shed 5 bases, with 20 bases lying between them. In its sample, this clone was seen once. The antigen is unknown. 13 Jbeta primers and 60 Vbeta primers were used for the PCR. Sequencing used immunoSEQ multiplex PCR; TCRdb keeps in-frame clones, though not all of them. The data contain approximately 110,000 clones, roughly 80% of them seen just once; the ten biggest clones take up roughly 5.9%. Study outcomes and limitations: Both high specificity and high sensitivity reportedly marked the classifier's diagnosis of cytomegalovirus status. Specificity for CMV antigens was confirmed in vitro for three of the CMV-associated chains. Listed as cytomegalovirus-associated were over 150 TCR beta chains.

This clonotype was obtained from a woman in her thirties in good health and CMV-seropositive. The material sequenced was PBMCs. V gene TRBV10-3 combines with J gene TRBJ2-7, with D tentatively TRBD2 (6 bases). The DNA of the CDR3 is TGTGCCATCAGTGAATCTTCGGGGGAGTCGTTCCACGAGCAGTACTTC. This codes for CAISESSGESFHEQYF.